The 9 T cell receptor beta chains in this list originate from one sample, sequenced in a study of molecular identifiers for immune sequencing clone quantification. TCRdb processed the PCR reads anew with MiXCR; each CDR3 protein has one entry. The sample includes about 320,000 distinct CDR3 sequences, 20% to 25% seen only once; the top ten take approximately 0.83%. Sequencing was done on a sample of naive CD8+ T cells from blood, with Jurkat cell RNA spiked in. Subset noted: FACS-sorted CD8+CD4-CCR7+CD45RA+ naive T cells. The receptors were gathered from a human donor in good health. Some libraries in this study had Jurkat cell RNA spiked in.

In this sample, this clonotype turned up many times. V usage is TRBV6-6 and J usage is TRBJ1-5; 7 positions match TRBD1. This CDR3 is 15 amino acids long. V lost 6 bases, J lost 6 bases, and 11 bases stayed unmatched. From germline, CDR1 is MNHNY and CDR2 SVGAGI (reference sequence). In DNA, the CDR3 is TGTGCCAGCAGCCCCGACAGGGAAGGTAGTCAGCCCCAGCATTTT. This gives the protein CASSPDREGSQPQHF.

This clonotype was picked up a small number of times. V gene TRBV4-1 combines with J gene TRBJ2-7; D is possibly TRBD1 or TRBD2 (5 bases each). CDR1 is MGHRA, CDR2 YSYEKL, per germline. Trimming cost V 4 bases and J 0 bases, with 10 bases left between them. The CDR3 is made up of 14 amino acids. In DNA form, the CDR3 reads TGCGCCAGCAGCCCAAGGGACGGCTCCTACGAGCAGTACTTC. Translated: CASSPRDGSYEQYF.

With regard to this clonotype: This may come from a read error, since a much larger clone is one base off. The chain joins TRBV7-3 to TRBJ1-1; 8 bases agree with TRBD1. The CDR3 length is 15 residues. V shed 6 bases, J shed 0 bases, and the junction held 6 bases outside the gene matches. In germline, CDR1 is SGHTA, CDR2 FQGTGA. The CDR3 region has the DNA TGTGCCAGCAGATCGGCAGGGGGCATGAACACTGAAGCTTTCTTT. Translation gives CASRSAGGMNTEAFF.

This clonotype was recorded many times. V is TRBV24-1 and J is TRBJ2-3; D gene ambiguous. The CDR3 has 16 residues. Per the germline V gene, CDR1 is KGHDR and CDR2 is SFDVKD. Trimming removed 0 bases from V and 4 bases from J, with 13 bases in between. CDR3 in DNA: TGTGCCACCAGTGATTTGGACTCCGGAGATCCAGATACGCAGTATTTT. Protein sequence: CATSDLDSGDPDTQYF.

This clonotype was counted ten times or more. V is TRBV20-1 and J is TRBJ2-5; 11 nucleotides align to TRBD2. Germline V CDR1 and CDR2: DFQATT, SNEGSKA (reference sequence). The CDR3 spans 18 residues. V lost 2 bases to trimming and J lost 1 base; unmatched junction nucleotides: 12. CDR3 sequence: CSARKEFPSGGTQETQYF. The CDR3 DNA is TGCAGTGCTAGAAAGGAATTTCCTAGCGGGGGGACCCAAGAGACCCAGTACTTC.

This clonotype was detected ten times or more. The chain has TRBV6-1 and TRBJ2-4; 8 bases fit TRBD2. V lost 1 base and J lost 5; bases outside the gene matches: 7. Germline CDR1 reads MNHNS; CDR2 reads SASEGT. The CDR3 has 16 amino acids. The CDR3 DNA reads as TGTGCCAGCAGTGAAGAGGTCGGGGGGGCCCAAAACATTCAGTACTTC. This encodes CASSEEVGGAQNIQYF.

As concerns this clonotype: This CDR3 fails to terminate in the conserved phenylalanine or tryptophan, so it likely reflects a read error. The limits of the CDR3 on the DNA are not certain, so only TCRdb's listed CDR3 is given. This rearrangement joins TRBV4-3 to TRBJ1-3. Germline CDR1 and CDR2: LGHNA and YSLEER. The CDR3 sequence runs 16 residues, both termini included. The CDR3 protein is CASSQDRTSSGNTIYS.

This clonotype was seen ten or more times. The chain uses TRBV4-1 and TRBJ1-1; 8 nucleotides match TRBD1. The CDR3 is 14 amino acids. Trimming took 1 base from V and 4 from J; bases not matched to a gene: 2. Germline CDR1 is MGHRA and CDR2 is YSYEKL. The CDR3 here is CASSQGRGPTEAFF. CDR3 DNA: TGCGCCAGCAGCCAAGGCAGGGGGCCCACTGAAGCTTTCTTT.

In its sample, this clonotype was seen many times. The rearrangement links TRBV5-1 to TRBJ2-5, with D unresolved. V lost 0 bases and J lost 5, with 14 bases in between. The CDR3 consists of 15 residues. Germline CDR1 reads SGHRS; CDR2 reads YFSETQ. The CDR3 here is CASSLVLGFCETQYF. The CDR3, as DNA: TGCGCCAGCAGCTTGGTTTTGGGTTTCTGTGAGACCCAGTACTTC.